The entry that follows covers one T cell receptor (beta chain) sequence. Its antigen is not known. This record comes from a study of T cell responses to AZD1222 COVID-19 vaccine. The CDR3 contains 15 residues. Clones were read by immunoSEQ multiplex PCR, and TCRdb kept only the in-frame ones, dropping some. Here the sample spans about 97,000 clones, 88% being singletons. Broader study findings: After two AZD1222 doses, spike-specific TCR breadth and depth rose versus day 0.

The sequence was obtained from an adult in good health. The V gene is TRBV12-1, the J gene TRBJ2-3. TRBV12-1 is listed as a pseudogene. Sequenced here: peripheral blood, sampled on day 0 of AZD1222 vaccination. CDR3 amino acids: CASSLGRTSTDTQYF. CDR3 DNA: TGTGCCAGCAGCTTGGGACGGACTAGCACAGATACGCAGTATTTT.